The T cell receptor (beta chain) under discussion was sequenced for a study of blood T cell repertoires in COVID-19. The wider study: There were acute and convalescent COVID-19 samples, and they came from the United States, Italy and Spain. T cells, B-cell-depleted T cells, or PBMCs provided the cDNA or gDNA that served as material.

The CDR3 contains 15 residues. The V and J ends lost 5 bases and 1 base, in that order; junction bases with no gene match: 3. Germline V gives CDR1 SNHLY, CDR2 FYNNEI. As originally analysed: For nucleated cells, counts were estimated from reference gene primer amplification. Profiling relied on immunoSEQ multiplex PCR, and the TCRdb table lists in-frame clones only, not all of them. For V, J and clone size, that table is used; D and trimming come from the DNA. The sample records 140,000 or so clones, 60% to 85% being singletons. V usage is TRBV2 and J usage is TRBJ2-2; 8 bases match TRBD1. This TCR was recovered from a man aged 45 to 65 with acute or convalescent COVID-19. The material sequenced was peripheral blood. The DNA for the CDR3 is TGTGCCAGCAGTAAGGGGACAGGGAACACCGGGGAGCTGTTTTTT. Amino acid sequence: CASSKGTGNTGELFF.